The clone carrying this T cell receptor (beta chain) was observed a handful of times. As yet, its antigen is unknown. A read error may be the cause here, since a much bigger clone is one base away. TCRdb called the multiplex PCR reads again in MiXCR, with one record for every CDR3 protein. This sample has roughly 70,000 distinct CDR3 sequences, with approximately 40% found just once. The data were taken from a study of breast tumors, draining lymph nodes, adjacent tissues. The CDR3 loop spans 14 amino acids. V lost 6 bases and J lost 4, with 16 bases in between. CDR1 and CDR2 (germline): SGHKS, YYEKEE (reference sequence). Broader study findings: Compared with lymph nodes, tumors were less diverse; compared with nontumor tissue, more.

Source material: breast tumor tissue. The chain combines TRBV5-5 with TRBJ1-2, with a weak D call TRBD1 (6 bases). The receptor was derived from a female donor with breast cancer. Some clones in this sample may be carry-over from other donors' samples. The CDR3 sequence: CASTDRDTVYGYTF. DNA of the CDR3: TGTGCCAGCACCGACCGGGACACGGTCTATGGCTACACCTTC.